This TCR beta chain is drawn from a study of T-cell reconstitution after alpha-beta-depleted transplantation in children. Germline assignment: CDR1 SQVTM and CDR2 ANQGSEA. The ends lost 5 bases at V and 1 base at J; junction bases unmatched: 12. This CDR3 contains 17 residues. Preparation of the TCRbeta library used unique molecular identifiers. TCRdb itself ran the PCR reads through MiXCR, one entry per CDR3 protein. The sample yields approximately 390,000 distinct CDR3 sequences, approximately 11% seen once. This clonotype was seen at least ten times. Sequenced here: PBMCs from the stem cell graft donor, sampled from the stem cell graft. The receptor was isolated from a human donor who donated a stem cell graft to a child with acute myeloid leukemia. The chain uses TRBV29-1 and TRBJ2-5, with 11 bases identical to TRBD2. The chain's CDR3 is CSVYPLAGGRRQETQYF. For the CDR3, the DNA is TGCAGCGTTTATCCCTTAGCGGGAGGGCGGCGCCAAGAGACCCAGTACTTC.